This T cell receptor (beta chain) was captured by sequencing in a study of breast tumors, draining lymph nodes, adjacent tissues. Regarding the study as a whole: Tumor TCR diversity was below lymph nodes but above nontumor tissue. Most tumor T cells seemingly derive from lymph node, then expand in tumor.

This clonotype was observed at least ten times. The antigen is unknown. V was shortened by 1 base and J by 0 bases, with 11 bases between the two germline ends. The CDR3 extends over 17 amino acids. Per germline, CDR1 SGHDT and CDR2 YYEEEE. The lymph nodes were axillary draining lymph nodes from breast cancer patients. A single record per CDR3 protein comes from TCRdb applying MiXCR to the multiplex PCR reads. The sample has about 180,000 distinct CDR3 sequences, approximately 30% seen once. The TCR originated in a female donor with breast cancer. Some clones in this sample may be carry-over from other donors' samples. The rearrangement joins TRBV5-6 to TRBJ2-6, with D unclear. The sample taken for sequencing was axillary lymph node tissue. The CDR3 sequence: CASSLPTALSGANVLTF. CDR3 nucleotide sequence: TGTGCCAGCAGCTTGCCTACGGCCCTCTCTGGGGCCAACGTCCTGACTTTC.